What follows are 12 T cell receptor beta chains derived from one specimen sequenced in a study of response to subunit inactivated influenza vaccine. TCRdb called the RT-PCR reads again in MiXCR, with one record for every CDR3 protein. The table includes a few hundred thousand distinct CDR3 sequences, around a fifth detected once. The sample was PBMCs from blood, taken approximately 20 months after vaccination. The receptors here all came from a man between 45 and 75 years old who received an inactivated influenza vaccine.

This clonotype was counted between two and nine times. This rearrangement joins TRBV9 to TRBJ2-7; 14 bases are a match to TRBD2. The CDR3 has 14 residues. Germline values: CDR1 SGDLS, CDR2 YYNGEE. V dropped 3 bases and J dropped 7; count of bases not matched to a gene: 3. The CDR3 nucleotides read TGTGCCAGCAGCGAGGGACTAGCGGGAGTTGAGCAGTACTTC. Its translation is CASSEGLAGVEQYF.

There are a few counts of this clonotype. This chain joins TRBV7-9 and TRBJ2-7; the D gene is possibly TRBD1 (6 bases). Germline CDR1 is SEHNR and CDR2 is FQNEAQ (reference sequence). The V end lost 11 bases, the J end lost 0 bases, and 11 bases lay between the germline ends. This CDR3 contains 12 residues. This CDR3 is CAVRTDSYEQYF. DNA of the CDR3: TGTGCCGTAAGGACAGACTCCTACGAGCAGTACTTC.

Notes on this clonotype: A much bigger clone sits one base away, suggesting this may be a read error. J is TRBJ1-5 and V is TRBV19; D might be TRBD1 (5 bases). The CDR3 is made up of 14 amino acids. Germline V lookup: CDR1 LNHDA, CDR2 SQIVND (reference sequence). The CDR3 DNA reads TGTGCGACTAACCAGCAGGGAGGCAATCAGACCCAGCATTTT. This translates into CATNQQGGNQTQHF. Combining the CDR3 with reference TRBV19 and TRBJ1-5 gives the whole variable domain DGGITQSPKYLFRKEGQNVTLSCEQNLNHDAMYWYRQDPGQGLRLIYYSQIVNDFQKGDIAEGYSVSREKKESFPLTVTSAQKNPTAFYLCATNQQGGNQTQHFGDGTRLSIL.

This clonotype has a handful of counts. The rearrangement links TRBV7-9 to TRBJ1-1; the D is unclear. CDR3 size: 14 residues. The germline gives CDR1 SEHNR, CDR2 FQNEAQ (reference sequence). Trimming stripped 5 bases from V and 2 bases from J, with 12 bases between. The CDR3 sequence is CASSLPTANTEAFF. The DNA for the CDR3 is TGTGCCAGCAGCCTACCGACGGCCAACACTGAAGCTTTCTTT.

The chain employs TRBV20-1 and TRBJ1-2, with 8 bases matching TRBD1. The trim removed 6 bases at V and 9 bases at J, leaving 12 bases unmatched. The CDR3 contains 13 residues. In germline, CDR1 is DFQATT, CDR2 SNEGSKA (reference sequence). Here the CDR3 DNA reads TGCAGTGCCCAGGGGGCGCCTGATTATAGCTACACCTTC. Protein: CSAQGAPDYSYTF.

The chain is built from TRBV12-3 or TRBV12-4 and TRBJ1-1; D unresolved. There are 13 residues in the CDR3. V lost 5 bases and J lost 1, with 8 bases in between. CDR3 residues: CASSETRNTEAFF. The CDR3 DNA reads as TGTGCCAGCAGTGAAACAAGGAACACTGAAGCTTTCTTT.

This clonotype was counted only a few times. V usage is TRBV5-1 and J usage is TRBJ1-1; 7 bases map to TRBD1. Germline V lookup: CDR1 SGHRS, CDR2 YFSETQ. CDR3 length: 17 amino acids. The junction had 14 bases not matched to a gene; V was cut back by 2 bases and J by 4 bases. The CDR3 loop reads CASSLTLRGLMSTEAFF. The CDR3 DNA reads TGCGCCAGCAGCTTAACATTAAGGGGGCTTATGAGCACTGAAGCTTTCTTT.

The rearrangement uses TRBV4-2 and TRBJ2-1, with D unclear. Per the germline V gene, CDR1 is LGHNA and CDR2 is YNFKEQ. The CDR3 totals 15 residues. Between the trimmed V and J ends, which lost 2 bases and 0 bases, there was a span of 8 bases. CDR3 sequence reads: CASSQLRSSYNEQFF. In DNA, the CDR3 is TGTGCCAGCAGCCAACTCCGGAGCTCCTACAATGAGCAGTTCTTC.

This clonotype has a handful of counts. The chain recombines TRBV20-1 with TRBJ2-7, with D perhaps matching TRBD2 (6 bases). The CDR3 contains 14 residues. CDR1 DFQATT and CDR2 SNEGSKA come from the germline V gene (reference sequence). Trimming removed 3 bases from V and 3 bases from J, with 15 bases in between. DNA of the CDR3: TGCAGTGCTAGGAGGAGGGAGTTCCACTACGAGCAGTACTTC. Protein product: CSARRREFHYEQYF.

This rearrangement joins TRBV6-1 to TRBJ1-5; D remains unclear. The germline CDR1 and CDR2 sequences are MNHNS and SASEGT. Trimming pared 6 bases from V and 0 bases from J, leaving 12 bases between. This CDR3 spans 15 amino acids. This CDR3 reads CASSSRRNSNQPQHF. The DNA for the CDR3 is TGTGCCAGCAGCTCCAGGAGAAATAGCAATCAGCCCCAGCATTTT.

This chain joins TRBV6-5 and TRBJ2-2; D not certain. Trimming took 2 bases from V and 5 from J, leaving 12 bases between them. The CDR3 covers 15 residues. Germline V gene data show CDR1 as MNHEY and CDR2 as SVGAGI. The CDR3 loop is CASSYETCSTGELFF. CDR3 sequence (DNA): TGTGCCAGCAGTTACGAAACATGTTCTACCGGGGAGCTGTTTTTT.

The genes are TRBV7-2 and TRBJ2-5; either TRBD1 or TRBD2 may fit D (5 bases each). The ends were cut back, 4 bases at V and 4 bases at J, with 13 bases in the middle. Germline CDR1 reads SGHTA; CDR2 reads FQGNSA. The CDR3 is made up of 14 amino acids. The CDR3 loop reads CASSSTRGVETQYF. DNA for the CDR3: TGTGCCAGCAGCTCCACTAGGGGTGTAGAGACCCAGTACTTC. The whole variable domain, filled in from reference TRBV7-2 and TRBJ2-5, reads GAGVSQSPSNKVTEKGKDVELRCDPISGHTALYWYRQSLGQGLEFLIYFQGNSAPDKSGLPSDRFSAERTGGSVSTLTIQRTQQEDSAVYLCASSSTRGVETQYFGPGTRLLVL.